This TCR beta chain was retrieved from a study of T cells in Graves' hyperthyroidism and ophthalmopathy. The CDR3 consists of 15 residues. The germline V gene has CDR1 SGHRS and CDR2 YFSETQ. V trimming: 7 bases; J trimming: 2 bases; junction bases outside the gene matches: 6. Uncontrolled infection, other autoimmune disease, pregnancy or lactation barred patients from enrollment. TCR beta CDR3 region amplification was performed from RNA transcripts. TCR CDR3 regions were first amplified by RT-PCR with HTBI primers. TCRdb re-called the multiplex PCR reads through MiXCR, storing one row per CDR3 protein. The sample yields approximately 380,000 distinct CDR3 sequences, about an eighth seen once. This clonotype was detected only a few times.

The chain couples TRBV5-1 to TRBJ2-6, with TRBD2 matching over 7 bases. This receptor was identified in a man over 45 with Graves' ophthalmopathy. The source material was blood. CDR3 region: CASAPSGTGANVLTF. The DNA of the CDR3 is TGCGCCAGCGCGCCAAGCGGGACTGGGGCCAACGTCCTGACTTTC.